This TCR beta chain was found in a study of T cells expressing NK-cell markers. General observations from the study: Roughly 1.0-7.0% of CD8+ T cells in about six donors belonged to dominant NKG2C+ clonotypes.

This CDR3 spans 15 amino acids. Germline assignment: CDR1 SNHLY and CDR2 FYNNEI. What made the TCR beta cDNA was 5'RACE template switching with UMIs. For each CDR3 protein, TCRdb gives one entry from its re-call of the 5' RACE reads, without DNA. Here the sample table reports about 460,000 distinct CDR3 sequences. Note on this clonotype: What it binds is not known.

Sequences were obtained from blood T cells: a sorted CD56 or NKG2C T cell subset, CD4+ or CD8+ T cells, or bulk PBMC T cells (not recorded which). The source of this sequence is a woman between 45 and 65 years old in good health. The chain has TRBV2 and TRBJ2-5; no DNA is available, so the TRBD1 call from TCRdb remains unchecked. CDR3 residues: CASGGTGTGKETQYF.